This T cell receptor beta chain stems from a study of control samples from healthy donors and cancer patients. Profiled with immunoSEQ multiplex PCR; TCRdb holds only in-frame clones, not every one. The repertoire consists of about 160,000 clones, with roughly 90% occurring once and the leading ten covering 0.68%. Trimming took 3 bases from V and 3 from J; bases not matched to a gene: 1. The V gene's germline CDR1 is LNHNV and CDR2 YYDKDF (reference sequence). This CDR3 is 15 amino acids long. Material for sequencing was blood. This clonotype was obtained from a woman aged 30 to 39 in good health. The J gene is TRBJ2-5, the V gene TRBV15; TRBD2 agrees at 13 bases. This chain's CDR3 is CATSSGLAGEETQYF. DNA of the CDR3: TGTGCCACCAGCAGCGGACTAGCGGGAGAAGAGACCCAGTACTTC.